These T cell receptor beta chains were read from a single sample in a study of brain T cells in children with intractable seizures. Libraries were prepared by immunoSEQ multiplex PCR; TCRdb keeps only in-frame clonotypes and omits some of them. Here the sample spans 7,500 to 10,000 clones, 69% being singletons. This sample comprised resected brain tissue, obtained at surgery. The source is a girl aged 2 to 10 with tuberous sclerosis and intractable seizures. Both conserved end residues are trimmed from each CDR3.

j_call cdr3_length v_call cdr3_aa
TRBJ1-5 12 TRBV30 AWSVQGGWQPQH
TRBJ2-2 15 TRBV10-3 AISDAPVLAGTGELF
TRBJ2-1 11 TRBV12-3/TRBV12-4 AGGSSSYNEQF
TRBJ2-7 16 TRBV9 ASSVEMTSLLGGYEQY
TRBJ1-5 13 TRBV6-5 ASRTTGDSNQPQH
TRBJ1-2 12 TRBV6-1 ASSENHGGYGYT
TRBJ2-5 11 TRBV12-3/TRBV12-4 ASSLSPTETQY
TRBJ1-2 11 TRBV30 ACQRDRRYGYT
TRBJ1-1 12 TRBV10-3 AIRGGFMNTEAF
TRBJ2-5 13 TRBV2 ASSEVDTGGETQY
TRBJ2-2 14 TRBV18 ASSPRAGVDTGELF
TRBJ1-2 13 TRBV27 ASSFGQGGRHGYT
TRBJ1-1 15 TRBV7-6 ASSLVSVGSGDTEAF
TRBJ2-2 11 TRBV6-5 ASRDGGAGELF
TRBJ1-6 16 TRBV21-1 ASSKEGTGGAYNSPLH
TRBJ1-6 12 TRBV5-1 ASSFQGAASPLH
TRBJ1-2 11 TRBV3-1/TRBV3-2 ASSPEGNYGYT
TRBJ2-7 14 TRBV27 ASSGLEGRFSYEQY
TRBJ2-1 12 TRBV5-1 ASSLGSGANEQF
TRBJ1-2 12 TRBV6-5 ASSTGRNNYGYT
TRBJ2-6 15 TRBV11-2 ASRRPDRGAGANVLT
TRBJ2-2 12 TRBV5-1 ASSEGPNTGELF
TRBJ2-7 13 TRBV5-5 ASSKFDSTSYEQY
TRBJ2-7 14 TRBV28 ASSGGGSGQFYEQY
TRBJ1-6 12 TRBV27 ASSEAGQTSPLH
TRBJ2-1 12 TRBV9 ASSVEVTGDEQF
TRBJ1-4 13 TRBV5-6 ASSLARGEIGKLF
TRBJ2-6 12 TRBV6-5 ASSGGSGANVLT
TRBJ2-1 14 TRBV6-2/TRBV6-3 ASSYSRADRGNEQF
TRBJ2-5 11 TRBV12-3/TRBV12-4 ASSMQGRETQY
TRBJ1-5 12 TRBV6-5 ASSKWDGNQPQH
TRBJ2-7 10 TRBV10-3 AIMRGTYEQY
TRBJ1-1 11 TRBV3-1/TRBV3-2 ASSQPGQGAAF
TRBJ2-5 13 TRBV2 ASSLRRGMGETQY
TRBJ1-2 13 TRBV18 ASSPGTGANYGYT
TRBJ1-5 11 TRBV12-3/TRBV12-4 ASSVGRGQPQH
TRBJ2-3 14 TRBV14 ASSFRWGDGTDTQY
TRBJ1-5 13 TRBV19 ASRQDRASNQPQH
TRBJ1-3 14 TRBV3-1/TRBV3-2 ASSQRQVSSGNTIY
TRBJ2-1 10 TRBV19 ASSIPLNEQF
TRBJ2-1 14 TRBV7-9 ASSFVPGLAGTEQF
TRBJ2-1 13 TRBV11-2 ASSRRTGDMDEQF
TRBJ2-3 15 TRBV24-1 ATSDTQAGASTDTQY
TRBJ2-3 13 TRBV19 ASSEAGTSTDTQY
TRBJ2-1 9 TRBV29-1 SVEVGGPLF
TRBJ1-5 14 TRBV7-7 ASSLMTGGWSQPQH
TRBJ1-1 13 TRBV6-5 ASSYSGQTNTEAF
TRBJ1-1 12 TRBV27 ASSLQGGNTEAF
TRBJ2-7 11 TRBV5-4 ASSGPGAYEQY
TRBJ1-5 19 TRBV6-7 ASSYSIGTVQFPLGNQPQH
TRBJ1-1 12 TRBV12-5 ASGLENLGTEAF
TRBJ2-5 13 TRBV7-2 ASSLYGGAVETQY
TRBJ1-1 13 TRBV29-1 SVGKPGTRGTEAF
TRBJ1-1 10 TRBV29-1 SGTSGNTEAF
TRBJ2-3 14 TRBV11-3 ASSPGQGEGTDTQY
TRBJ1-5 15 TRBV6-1 ASSDFAERALNQPQH
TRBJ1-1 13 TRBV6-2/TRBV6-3 ASSKGRRGNTEAF
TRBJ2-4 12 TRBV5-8 ASTRQGHGNIQY
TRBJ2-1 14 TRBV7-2 ASSSGLAGGYNEQF